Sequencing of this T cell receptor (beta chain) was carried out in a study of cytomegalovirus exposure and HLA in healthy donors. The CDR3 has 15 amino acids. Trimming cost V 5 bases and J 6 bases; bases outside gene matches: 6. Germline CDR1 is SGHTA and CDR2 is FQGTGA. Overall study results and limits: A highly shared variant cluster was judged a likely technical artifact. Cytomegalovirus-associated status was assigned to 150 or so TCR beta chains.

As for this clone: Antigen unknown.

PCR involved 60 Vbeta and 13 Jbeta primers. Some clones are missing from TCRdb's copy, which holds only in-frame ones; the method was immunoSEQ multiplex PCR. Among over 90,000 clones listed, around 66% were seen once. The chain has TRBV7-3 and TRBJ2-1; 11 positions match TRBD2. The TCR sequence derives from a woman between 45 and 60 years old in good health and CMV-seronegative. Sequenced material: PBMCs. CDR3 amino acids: CASSPTSGRSNEQFF. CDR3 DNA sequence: TGTGCCAGCAGCCCCACTAGCGGGAGATCCAATGAGCAGTTCTTC.